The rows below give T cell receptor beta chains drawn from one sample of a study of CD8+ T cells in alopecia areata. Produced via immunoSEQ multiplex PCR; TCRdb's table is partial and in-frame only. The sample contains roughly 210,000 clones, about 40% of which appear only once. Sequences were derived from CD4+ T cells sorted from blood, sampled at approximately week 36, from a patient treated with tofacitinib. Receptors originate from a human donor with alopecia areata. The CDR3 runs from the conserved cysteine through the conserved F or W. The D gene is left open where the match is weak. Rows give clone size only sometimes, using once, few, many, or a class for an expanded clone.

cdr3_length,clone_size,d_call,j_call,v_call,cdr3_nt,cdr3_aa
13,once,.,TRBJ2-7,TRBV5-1,TGCGCCAGCAGTTCGTACAGGGACTACGAGCAGTACTTC,CASSSYRDYEQYF
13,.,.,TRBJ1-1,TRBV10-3,TGTGCCATCAGTGAGCCCGGTGGAACTGAAGCTTTCTTT,CAISEPGGTEAFF
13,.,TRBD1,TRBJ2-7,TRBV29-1,TGCAGCGTGACAGGGGGCCTCACGGACGAGCAGTACTTC,CSVTGGLTDEQYF
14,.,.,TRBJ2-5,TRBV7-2,TGTGCCAGCAGCCGGCCCGGGGGATGGGAGACCCAGTACTTC,CASSRPGGWETQYF
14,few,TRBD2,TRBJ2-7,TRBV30,TGTGCCTGGAGTGGCGGGGGTGACTCCTACGAGCAGTACTTC,CAWSGGGDSYEQYF
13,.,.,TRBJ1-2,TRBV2,TGTGCCAGCAGTGAAACAGGGATCTATGGCTACACCTTC,CASSETGIYGYTF
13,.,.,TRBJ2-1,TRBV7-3,TGTGCCAGCAGCCCAGGAGGGGTGAATGAGCAGTTCTTC,CASSPGGVNEQFF
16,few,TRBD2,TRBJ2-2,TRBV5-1,TGCGCCAGCAGCCTACGAGCGGGAGTAGCCACCGGGGAGCTGTTTTTT,CASSLRAGVATGELFF
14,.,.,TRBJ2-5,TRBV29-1,TGCAGCGTCGGTGGGGAACTCCCGCAAGAGACCCAGTACTTC,CSVGGELPQETQYF
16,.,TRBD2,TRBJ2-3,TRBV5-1,TGCGCCAGCAGCTTGGAAGCGGGGCGCCTCGGGAGTACGCAGTATTTT,CASSLEAGRLGSTQYF